Listed below are T cell receptor beta chains from one sample, sequenced in a study of CD8 T cells in Susac syndrome. Each CDR3 protein is one row after TCRdb ran MiXCR on the immunoSEQ multiplex PCR reads. The sample includes roughly 150,000 distinct CDR3 sequences, about 95% of them seen just once. Sequenced: CD4+ T cells from PBMCs. These receptors were obtained from a human donor with Susac syndrome. Each CDR3 is given with its conserved first and last residue. A D gene is named only where the DNA matches it firmly. Only some rows state a clone size, as once, few, many or a class for expanded clones.

.	.	TRBV6-5	TRBJ2-7	CASSPDSPYEQYF	TGTGCCAGCAGTCCGGACAGCCCCTACGAGCAGTACTTC
.	TRBD1	TRBV29-1	TRBJ2-5	CGEPGQKETQYF	TGCGGGGAACCGGGACAGAAAGAGACCCAGTACTTC
.	TRBD2	TRBV20-1	TRBJ2-5	CSSYYTSAETQYF	TGCAGTTCCTACTACACTAGCGCCGAGACCCAGTACTTC
.	.	TRBV29-1	TRBJ1-2	CSVDRAKVYGYTF	TGCAGCGTTGACAGGGCCAAGGTCTATGGCTACACCTTC
.	.	TRBV29-1	TRBJ1-2	CSVPDYGYTF	TGCAGCGTGCCTGACTATGGCTACACCTTC
few	.	TRBV11-2	TRBJ1-1	CASSYNRNTEAFF	TGTGCCAGCAGCTACAACAGGAACACTGAAGCTTTCTTT
.	TRBD1	TRBV15	TRBJ1-5	CATSRDAGRGNQPQHF	TGTGCCACCAGCAGAGATGCGGGCAGGGGGAATCAGCCCCAGCATTTT
.	.	TRBV15	TRBJ1-1	CATSRQPLNTEAFF	TGTGCCACCAGCCGCCAGCCTCTGAACACTGAAGCTTTCTTT
.	.	TRBV20-1	TRBJ1-2	CSARDSGRVYGYTF	TGCAGTGCTAGAGATTCTGGGCGGGTCTATGGCTACACCTTC
.	TRBD1	TRBV19	TRBJ2-1	CASSILDRGNGEQFF	TGTGCCAGTAGTATACTGGACAGGGGTAACGGCGAGCAGTTCTTC
.	TRBD2	TRBV4-3	TRBJ2-4	CASSPSGGKNIQYF	TGCGCCAGCAGCCCTAGCGGGGGGAAAAACATTCAGTACTTC
.	TRBD1	TRBV5-1	TRBJ1-2	CASSTGDLNYGYTF	TGCGCCAGCTCGACAGGGGACCTAAACTATGGCTACACCTTC
once	.	TRBV15	TRBJ1-1	CATSRMGRGVVNTEAFF	TGTGCCACCAGCAGAATGGGGCGGGGTGTGGTGAACACTGAAGCTTTCTTT
.	.	TRBV29-1	TRBJ1-4	CSVGTGSGSEKLFF	TGCAGCGTCGGTACAGGGTCAGGGAGCGAAAAACTGTTTTTT
.	.	TRBV20-1	TRBJ2-5	CGKGGWQETQYF	TGCGGGAAGGGCGGCTGGCAAGAGACCCAGTACTTC
.	.	TRBV20-1	TRBJ2-7	CSASPQDEQYF	TGCAGTGCTTCCCCCCAAGACGAGCAGTACTTC
.	TRBD1	TRBV25-1	TRBJ2-7	CASSPSGTGLYEQYF	TGTGCCAGCAGTCCGTCGGGGACAGGGCTTTACGAGCAGTACTTC
.	.	TRBV12-3/TRBV12-4	TRBJ1-2	CASSSPPGSGGYTF	TGTGCCAGCAGTTCCCCTCCGGGCTCGGGGGGCTACACCTTC
.	.	TRBV29-1	TRBJ2-3	CSVPGPTADTQYF	TGCAGCGTTCCGGGCCCGACGGCAGATACGCAGTATTTT
.	.	TRBV9	TRBJ2-7	CASSVGAESYEQYF	TGTGCCAGCAGCGTAGGGGCAGAGTCCTACGAGCAGTACTTC
.	TRBD2	TRBV9	TRBJ2-1	CASSRAGGVSNEQFF	TGTGCCAGCAGCAGAGCGGGGGGCGTTTCCAATGAGCAGTTCTTC
once	TRBD2	TRBV25-1	TRBJ2-5	CASSFLVAGQETQYF	TGTGCCAGCAGTTTCCTAGTAGCGGGGCAAGAGACCCAGTACTTC
once	TRBD1	TRBV29-1	TRBJ2-3	CSVAETGFDTQYF	TGCAGCGTCGCGGAGACAGGGTTTGATACGCAGTATTTT
.	TRBD1	TRBV20-1	TRBJ1-6	CSARASNQGAGSPLHF	TGCAGTGCTAGAGCCTCCAACCAGGGGGCTGGTTCACCCCTCCACTTT
.	TRBD2	TRBV20-1	TRBJ2-3	CSVKGPPAGGTDTQYF	TGCAGTGTCAAGGGCCCCCCCGCGGGGGGCACAGATACGCAGTATTTT
.	TRBD2	TRBV13	TRBJ2-4	CASSYSGGAYIQYF	TGTGCCAGCAGCTACAGCGGGGGGGCGTACATTCAGTACTTC
.	.	TRBV12-3/TRBV12-4	TRBJ1-6	CASSRPGLNSPLHF	TGTGCCAGCAGCCGACCCGGGTTAAATTCACCCCTCCACTTT
.	.	TRBV15	TRBJ2-7	CATSRGAQSSYEQYF	TGTGCCACCAGCAGAGGAGCGCAGAGCTCCTACGAGCAGTACTTC
.	.	TRBV7-8	TRBJ1-1	CASSLSTEAFF	TGTGCCAGCAGCTTGAGCACTGAAGCTTTCTTT
.	.	TRBV20-1	TRBJ2-3	CSARDYMRADTQYF	TGCAGTGCTAGAGACTACATGAGGGCAGATACGCAGTATTTT
.	TRBD1	TRBV29-1	TRBJ1-1	CSVGGQGSGAFF	TGCAGCGTTGGAGGACAGGGGAGCGGAGCTTTCTTT
.	TRBD1	TRBV29-1	TRBJ2-1	CSVGQNNEQFF	TGCAGCGTGGGACAGAACAATGAGCAGTTCTTC